These 8 T cell receptor beta chains were sequenced from one sample in a study of shared clonotypes between healthy human individuals. Repertoires were generated with immunoSEQ multiplex PCR, while TCRdb's copy carries only in-frame clones and drops some. The sample has a few hundred thousand clones; approximately 79% are singletons. The sequencing input was memory CD4+ T cells sorted from blood. Documented subset: CD45RA-negative fraction. All receptors derive from a young man in good health.

The chain has TRBV11-2 and TRBJ2-7; TRBD2 matches at 10 bases. Looked up from germline, CDR1 is SGHAT and CDR2 is FQNNGV. The CDR3 contains 13 residues. With 8 bases clipped from V and 4 bases from J, the junction kept 5 bases outside the gene matches. CDR3 region: CASAASGSYEQYF. The CDR3 nucleotides are TGTGCCAGCGCGGCTAGCGGGAGTTACGAGCAGTACTTC.

This clone was observed at least ten times. V usage is TRBV27 and J usage is TRBJ2-2, with TRBD2 as a possible D gene (6 bases). The CDR3 loop spans 15 amino acids. Germline V gene data show CDR1 as MNHEY and CDR2 as SMNVEV (reference sequence). V lost 2 bases and J lost 4, with 11 bases in between. The CDR3 sequence: CASSLGTVRTGELFF. CDR3 DNA: TGTGCCAGCAGTTTAGGGACTGTACGCACCGGGGAGCTGTTTTTT.

The chain links TRBV4-2 to TRBJ1-2, with D uncertain. The germline V gene has CDR1 LGHNA and CDR2 YNFKEQ. The CDR3 is 13 residues long. V dropped 4 bases and J dropped 4 bases, with 10 bases sitting between them. CDR3 loop: CASSPSLPYGYTF. The CDR3 DNA follows: TGTGCCAGCAGCCCCTCACTTCCCTATGGCTACACCTTC.

The chain uses TRBV7-9 and TRBJ2-7, with D maybe TRBD1 (5 bases). CDR3 size: 14 residues. Germline assignment: CDR1 SEHNR and CDR2 FQNEAQ (reference sequence). V was pared by 4 bases and J by 5 bases, with 15 bases between. CDR3 residues: CASSSTRVIHEQYF. DNA of the CDR3: TGTGCCAGCAGCTCCACCAGGGTCATCCACGAGCAGTACTTC.

The genes are TRBV14 and TRBJ2-5, with D possibly TRBD2 on 6 matching bases. V lost 0 bases to trimming and J lost 1 base, with 9 bases between them. This CDR3 is 15 amino acids long. Germline V CDR1 and CDR2: SGHDN, FVKESK. This CDR3 reads CASSQDGGFQETQYF. CDR3 in DNA: TGTGCCAGCAGCCAAGATGGAGGGTTCCAAGAGACCCAGTACTTC.

V gene TRBV6-1 combines with J gene TRBJ2-2; a possible D gene is TRBD2 (5 bases). The germline V gene encodes CDR1 MNHNS and CDR2 SASEGT. This CDR3 contains 14 residues. The ends were cut back, 3 bases at V and 6 bases at J, with 11 bases in the middle. The CDR3 here is CASSELKRAGELFF. The CDR3 DNA reads TGTGCCAGCAGTGAGTTAAAGAGGGCCGGGGAGCTGTTTTTT.

This clone was observed a few times. This chain uses TRBV18 with TRBJ2-3; tentatively, D is TRBD2 (6 bases). CDR3 length equals 16 residues. Trimming took 3 bases from V and 1 from J, leaving 14 bases between them. Germline V gene sequence: CDR1 KGHSH, CDR2 LQKENI. The CDR3 coding sequence is TGTGCCAGCTCACCCCTAAGGAGGGAAGGCACAGATACGCAGTATTTT. Translation: CASSPLRREGTDTQYF.

Only one count was recorded for this clone. The chain links TRBV5-5 to TRBJ1-1, with a tentative D call TRBD1 (6 bases). V dropped 5 bases and J dropped 0 bases, with 11 bases sitting between them. Germline values: CDR1 SGHKS, CDR2 YYEKEE (reference sequence). CDR3 length: 14 amino acids. The CDR3 region has the DNA TGTGCCAGCAGGGACAGAGTCATGAACACTGAAGCTTTCTTT. This sequence encodes CASRDRVMNTEAFF.